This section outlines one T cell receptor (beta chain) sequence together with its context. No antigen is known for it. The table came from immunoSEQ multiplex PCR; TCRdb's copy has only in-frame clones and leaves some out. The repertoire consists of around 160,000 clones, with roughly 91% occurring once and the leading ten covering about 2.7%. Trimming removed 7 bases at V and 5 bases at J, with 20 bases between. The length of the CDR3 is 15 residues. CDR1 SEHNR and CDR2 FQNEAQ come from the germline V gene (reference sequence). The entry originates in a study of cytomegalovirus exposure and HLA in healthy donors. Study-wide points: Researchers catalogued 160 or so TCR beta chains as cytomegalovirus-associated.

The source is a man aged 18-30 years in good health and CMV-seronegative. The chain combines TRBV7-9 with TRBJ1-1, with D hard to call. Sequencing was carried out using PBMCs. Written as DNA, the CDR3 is TGTGCCAGCAACGGGTTCACCCCCCGTGGGACTGAAGCTTTCTTT. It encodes CASNGFTPRGTEAFF.